The sequence of this T cell receptor (beta chain) was determined in a study of patients and donors after allogeneic stem cell transplantation. TCRdb called the RT-PCR reads again in MiXCR, with one record for every CDR3 protein. This sample has more than 850,000 distinct CDR3 sequences; around 17% occur once, and the top ten carry around 6%. Losses at the gene ends were 7 bases for V and 3 bases for J; bases not matched to a gene: 15. Germline values: CDR1 MDHEN, CDR2 SYDVKM. The CDR3 is made up of 17 amino acids. The receptor comes from a human donor who was either an allogeneic HSCT recipient or a stem cell or donor lymphocyte infusion donor (not recorded which). It is not recorded whose cells these are; they may come from a transplant donor. The chain uses TRBV28 and TRBJ1-2; 9 nucleotides match TRBD1. The sample was blood, either unsorted or a sorted T cell fraction (not recorded which). The CDR3 DNA sequence: TGTGCCAGCACCGGGCCTCTACCGGGACAGGGTCACTATGGCTACACCTTC. Its translation is CASTGPLPGQGHYGYTF.